The 5 T cell receptor beta chains presented below share a single source sample, sequenced in a study of type 1 and type 2 diabetes patients. Genomic DNA was the PCR template. A primer set of 30 forward and 13 reverse primers amplified the CDR3. TCRdb recomputed calls from the multiplex PCR reads with MiXCR, one row per CDR3 protein. Of 280,000 or so distinct CDR3 sequences detected, roughly 48% appear once; the ten largest clones hold around 13%. The sequenced sample consisted of peripheral blood mononuclear cells (PBMCs). These receptors all come from a man between 18 and 35 years old with type 2 diabetes.

The chain links TRBV30 to TRBJ2-5; D uncertain. V lost 0 bases to trimming and J lost 1 base, with 9 bases between them. The CDR3 runs to 14 residues. Germline CDR1 is GTSNPN and CDR2 is SVGIG (reference sequence). CDR3 loop: CAWSVTYGQETQYF. CDR3 DNA sequence: TGTGCCTGGAGTGTAACCTACGGCCAAGAGACCCAGTACTTC.

The rearrangement joins TRBV7-2 to TRBJ1-1, with D uncertain. Between the trimmed V and J ends, which lost 3 bases and 5 bases, there was a span of 10 bases. The CDR3 is 13 residues long. Germline values: CDR1 SGHTA, CDR2 FQGNSA. This CDR3 is CASSFDTGTEAFF. The DNA of the CDR3 is TGTGCCAGCAGCTTTGACACCGGAACTGAAGCTTTCTTT.

This clonotype was observed at least ten times. The chain couples TRBV15 to TRBJ1-1, with TRBD1 as a possible D gene (5 bases). The V end lost 3 bases, the J end lost 5 bases, and 10 bases lay between the germline ends. Germline V gene data show CDR1 as LNHNV and CDR2 as YYDKDF (reference sequence). The CDR3 consists of 13 residues. Written as DNA, the CDR3 is TGTGCCACCAGCAGTCCGGGGGGGACTGAAGCTTTCTTT. It translates to CATSSPGGTEAFF.

V is TRBV7-2 and J is TRBJ2-7; D is tentatively TRBD1 or TRBD2 (5 bases each). Germline CDR1 SGHTA, CDR2 FQGNSA. V lost 5 bases and J lost 1, with 12 bases in between. The CDR3 totals 14 residues. DNA for the CDR3: TGTGCCAGCAGCCAAGTGGGGGTTTCCTACGAGCAGTACTTC. This encodes CASSQVGVSYEQYF. The entire variable domain, with the rest obtained from reference TRBV7-2 and TRBJ2-7, is as follows: GAGVSQSPSNKVTEKGKDVELRCDPISGHTALYWYRQSLGQGLEFLIYFQGNSAPDKSGLPSDRFSAERTGGSVSTLTIQRTQQEDSAVYLCASSQVGVSYEQYFGPGTRLTVT.

The chain has TRBV18 and TRBJ2-2; 10 bases are shared with TRBD1. Germline CDR1 KGHSH, CDR2 LQKENI. The CDR3 runs to 16 residues. J lost 4 bases, V lost 2 bases, and 4 bases had no gene match. The DNA for the CDR3 is TGTGCCAGCTCACCAGCGGGACAGGGGAGCACCGGGGAGCTGTTTTTT. This codes for CASSPAGQGSTGELFF. The full variable domain, in which reference TRBV18 and TRBJ2-2 provide the parts outside the CDR3, is NAGVMQNPRHLVRRRGQEARLRCSPMKGHSHVYWYRQLPEEGLKFMVYLQKENIIDESGMPKERFSAEFPKEGPSILRIQQVVRGDSAAYFCASSPAGQGSTGELFFGEGSRLTVL.